One and the same sample provided the 22 T cell receptor beta chains below, sequenced in a study of T cell clonality in common variable immunodeficiency. Sequencing used immunoSEQ multiplex PCR; TCRdb keeps in-frame clones, though not all of them. Singletons are absent from the sample, which has 40,000 to 65,000 clones. Sequenced input: peripheral blood mononuclear cells. These receptors all stem from a person aged 18-69 years in good health.

As to this clone: The CDR3 end lies 3 residues beyond the end of the read and is filled in from the germline J gene. The rearrangement links TRBV7-8 to TRBJ1-1; D not resolved. V dropped 5 bases and J dropped 1 base, with 14 bases sitting between them. CDR3 length: 15 amino acids. Per germline, CDR1 SGHVS and CDR2 FQNEAQ. CDR3 protein: CASSPPGWGNTEAFF. The part of the CDR3 DNA that was read is TGTGCCAGCAGCCCTCCGGGGTGGGGGAACACTGAA.

This clone showed up many times. The sequenced fragment ends 3 residues before the CDR3 boundary, so the rest is inferred from the germline J gene. The chain combines TRBV19 with TRBJ1-5; weak D call: TRBD1 (6 bases). The CDR3 covers 13 residues. V shed 5 bases and J shed 7 bases, with 12 bases lying between them. In germline, CDR1 is LNHDA, CDR2 SQIVND (reference sequence). The CDR3 sequence is CASSQGREQPQHF. Partial CDR3 DNA: TGTGCCAGTAGTCAGGGGCGGGAACAGCCC.

This clone has more than one count but fewer than ten. The sequence runs out 3 residues before the end of the CDR3; the remainder is reconstructed from the germline J gene. The rearrangement uses TRBV6-4 and TRBJ2-5; 11 bases match TRBD1. The V gene's germline CDR1 is MRHNA and CDR2 SNTAGT. J gave up 4 bases and V 4 bases, and 2 bases lay outside the gene matches. The CDR3 covers 14 residues. The CDR3 loop is CASSAGTGGETQYF. The part of the CDR3 DNA that was read is TGTGCCAGCAGTGCCGGGACAGGGGGAGAGACC.

On this clone: The missing CDR3 end, 3 residues past where the read stops, is filled in from the germline J gene. The V call is TRBV7-8, the J call TRBJ2-3; perhaps TRBD2 as D (6 bases). The V gene's germline CDR1 is SGHVS and CDR2 FQNEAQ. The CDR3 has 14 residues. The covered CDR3 bases are TGTGCCAGCAGCCTCGCGGGAATTGGGGAGACG. This codes for CASSLAGIGET. The CDR3 in its entirety is CASSLAGIGETQYF.

This clone was recorded many times. The read ends 3 residues shy of where the CDR3 ends; the end is completed using the germline J gene. This chain links TRBV30 with TRBJ2-5, with TRBD1 identical over 7 bases. This CDR3 spans 13 amino acids. The V segment lost 8 bases and the J segment 5 bases; nucleotides outside the gene matches: 11. CDR1 and CDR2 (germline): GTSNPN, SVGIG (reference sequence). The sequenced part of the CDR3 DNA is TGTGCCGGGTGTCGAGGGGGCTGGGAGACC. Translation: CAGCRGGWET. The CDR3 in its entirety is CAGCRGGWETQYF.

This clone was seen repeatedly, ten times or more. The read terminates 3 residues before the CDR3 end, so the remaining end is supplied by the germline J gene. The chain has TRBV7-2 and TRBJ2-1; 8 positions agree with TRBD2. Germline V gives CDR1 SGHTA, CDR2 FQGNSA. The CDR3 has 15 residues. Trimming at V came to 6 bases and at J to 6 bases, leaving 10 bases not matched to a gene. The CDR3 sequence: CASRVGTRNINEQFF. CDR3 bases read: TGTGCCAGCAGAGTCGGGACTAGGAATATCAATGAG.

This clone appeared many times. The read ends 3 residues shy of where the CDR3 ends; the end is completed using the germline J gene. The chain joins TRBV20-1 to TRBJ2-2, with TRBD2 matching over 7 bases. Looked up from germline, CDR1 is DFQATT and CDR2 is SNEGSKA (reference sequence). The junction had 2 bases not matched to a gene; V was cut back by 4 bases and J by 3 bases. The CDR3 length is 13 residues. The CDR3 spells CSATGLDTGELFF. Incomplete CDR3 DNA: TGCAGTGCTACAGGACTAGACACCGGGGAG.

This clone was counted many times. The read finishes 3 residues shy of the CDR3 end, and the germline J gene is used to complete it. The chain combines TRBV5-1 with TRBJ2-7; a possible D gene is TRBD2 (5 bases). This CDR3 comprises 16 residues. Germline V gene sequence: CDR1 SGHRS, CDR2 YFSETQ. Trimming pared 3 bases from V and 5 bases from J, leaving 21 bases between. The sequenced part of the CDR3 DNA is TGCGCCAGCAGCTCTAAAAATTTAGAGGGTCCTCACGAG. Amino acid sequence: CASSSKNLEGPHE. The whole CDR3 sequence reads CASSSKNLEGPHEQYF.

This clone came up many times. The read gets to within 3 residues of the CDR3 end, and the germline J gene fills in the rest. The V call is TRBV13, the J call TRBJ2-5; the D is unclear. Germline V gene sequence: CDR1 PRHDT, CDR2 FYEKMQ (reference sequence). The length of the CDR3 is 14 residues. Trimming pared 4 bases from V and 3 bases from J, leaving 12 bases between. CDR3 DNA, as far as it was read: TGTGCCAGCAGCTCATTTAGTGCGGAAGAGACC. Protein: CASSSFSAEET. The entire CDR3 protein is CASSSFSAEETQYF.

Many counts were recorded for this clone. The read ends 3 residues shy of where the CDR3 ends; the end is completed using the germline J gene. This chain joins TRBV19 and TRBJ2-2; 9 bases fit TRBD1. The CDR3 runs to 14 residues. CDR1 is LNHDA and CDR2 is SQIVND in the germline V gene (reference sequence). With 7 bases clipped from V and 6 bases from J, the junction kept 6 bases outside the gene matches. CDR3 DNA (partial): TGTGCCAGTAAGAAGGGGGACAGGGCCGGGGAG. Translating it yields CASKKGDRAGE. The full CDR3 protein reads CASKKGDRAGELFF.

This clone was detected a few times. The read ends 3 residues early relative to the CDR3; the germline J gene fills the gap. The V call is TRBV11-2, the J call TRBJ2-1; D not certain. The CDR3 loop spans 15 amino acids. The V end was cut by 1 base, the J end by 2 bases, with 9 bases between. Germline CDR1 SGHAT, CDR2 FQNNGV. The CDR3 protein is CASSLVGSTYNEQFF. The CDR3 DNA, read in part, is TGTGCCAGCAGCTTAGTAGGGTCCACCTACAATGAG.

This clone turned up a few times. The read ends 3 residues shy of where the CDR3 ends; the end is completed using the germline J gene. J is TRBJ1-1 and V is TRBV7-9; D is possibly TRBD1 (5 bases). V lost 6 bases and J 1 base, leaving 15 bases between the germline ends. This CDR3 contains 15 residues. Germline CDR1 and CDR2: SEHNR and FQNEAQ (reference sequence). CDR3 DNA (partial): TGTGCCAGCAGTCCGCGGGGCGGGGCGAACACTGAA. Protein sequence: CASSPRGGANTE. The CDR3 in full is CASSPRGGANTEAFF.

This clone has just a few counts. Coverage ceases 3 residues before the CDR3 finishes, and the germline J gene fills in the end. V gene TRBV5-4 combines with J gene TRBJ2-7; 11 bases match TRBD2. The J segment lost 3 bases and the V segment lost 4 bases, leaving 3 bases of the junction unmatched. There are 14 residues in the CDR3. Germline-derived CDR1 and CDR2 are SGHNT and YYREEE (reference sequence). CDR3 DNA, as far as it was read: TGTGCCAGCAGCGGCGGACTAGCGGGCTACGAG. It encodes CASSGGLAGYE. The entire CDR3 reads CASSGGLAGYEQYF.

At least ten counts were recorded for this clone. The read terminates 3 residues ahead of where the CDR3 ends, so the germline J gene completes it. This sequence joins TRBV18 and TRBJ2-5; 8 bases fit TRBD2. J gave up 4 bases and V 4 bases, and 8 bases lay outside the gene matches. CDR3 length: 15 residues. Germline loops: CDR1 KGHSH, CDR2 LQKENI. The DNA read from the CDR3 is TGTGCCAGCTCACTACCCAACGGGAGGGGAGAGACC. Encoded protein: CASSLPNGRGET. The entire CDR3 protein reads CASSLPNGRGETQYF. The full variable domain, rest sourced from reference TRBV18 and TRBJ2-5, is NAGVMQNPRHLVRRRGQEARLRCSPMKGHSHVYWYRQLPEEGLKFMVYLQKENIIDESGMPKERFSAEFPKEGPSILRIQQVVRGDSAAYFCASSLPNGRGETQYFGPGTRLLVL.

In its sample, this clone was seen a few times. The read ends 3 residues before the CDR3 terminus; that terminus is restored from the germline J gene. The chain joins TRBV25-1 to TRBJ2-5; D may be TRBD1 (8 bases). Germline CDR1 MGHDK, CDR2 SYGVNS. The length of the CDR3 is 18 residues. The V end lost 3 bases, the J end lost 5 bases, and 25 bases lay between the germline ends. The CDR3 DNA, read in part, is TGTGCCAGCAGTGATCCTAAGGCCCGAGACAGGGGAGGGGAGACC. Protein: CASSDPKARDRGGET. The complete CDR3 sequence is CASSDPKARDRGGETQYF.

This clone was detected ten times or more. This may come from a read error, since a much larger clone is one base off. CDR3 DNA (partial): TGCAGTGCTAGCGGGCAGGGTATGTCTGGGGCCAACGTG. Protein: CSASGQGMSGANV. The CDR3 as a whole reads CSASGQGMSGANVLFF. The V call is TRBV20-1, the J call TRBJ2-2; D might be TRBD1 (5 bases). The CDR3 is cut off 3 residues early in the read; its end comes from the germline J gene. The CDR3 has 16 amino acids. Germline V gene data show CDR1 as DFQATT and CDR2 as SNEGSKA (reference sequence).

This clone has ten or more counts. The read comes to an end 3 residues before the CDR3 does, leaving the germline J gene to fill in the end. The rearrangement joins TRBV19 to TRBJ2-2, with 8 bases identical to TRBD1. CDR3 length: 15 residues. The V gene end was trimmed by 7 bases and the J gene end by 3 bases; junction bases not matched to a gene: 7. Germline CDR1 is LNHDA and CDR2 is SQIVND (reference sequence). Here the CDR3 reads CASTLTGAYTGELFF. CDR3 DNA (partial): TGTGCCAGTACCCTGACAGGGGCGTACACCGGGGAG.

This clone was counted only a few times. The read ends 3 residues early relative to the CDR3; the germline J gene fills the gap. The chain uses TRBV19 and TRBJ1-4, with TRBD1 as a possible D gene (6 bases). CDR3 length equals 16 residues. The germline gives CDR1 LNHDA, CDR2 SQIVND (reference sequence). CDR3 DNA, as far as it was read: TGTGCCAGTAACGACAGGCGGGGGCTCTATAATTCACCA. Its protein is CASNDRRGLYNSP. The complete CDR3 protein is CASNDRRGLYNSPLFF.

This clone has a count of ten or more. Read coverage stops 3 residues before the CDR3 terminus; the germline J gene supplies the remainder. The chain uses TRBV18 and TRBJ2-5; 8 nucleotides align to TRBD1. CDR1 is KGHSH and CDR2 is LQKENI in the germline V gene. The CDR3 has 15 amino acids. After removal of 4 bases from V and 5 bases from J, the junction contained 9 bases not matched to a gene. CDR3 DNA (partial): TGTGCCAGCTCACTCAACCCAGGGGGCGGCGAGACC. Translation: CASSLNPGGGET. The whole CDR3 protein reads CASSLNPGGGETQYF.

This clone came up many times. The read ends 3 residues early relative to the CDR3; the germline J gene fills the gap. The rearrangement uses TRBV20-1 and TRBJ1-2, with D unresolved. This CDR3 has 15 residues. V was clipped by 0 bases and J by 3 bases, with 14 bases between them. Germline CDR1 DFQATT, CDR2 SNEGSKA (reference sequence). CDR3 DNA, as far as it was read: TGCAGTGCTAGAGATCTGCAAAAAGGTTACTATGGC. This translates into CSARDLQKGYYG. The CDR3 as a whole reads CSARDLQKGYYGYTF.

This clone was observed at least ten times. The CDR3 extends 3 residues past the end of the read, so its final part is completed from the germline J gene. This sequence joins TRBV12-5 and TRBJ2-3; TRBD2 matches at 8 bases. CDR1 and CDR2 (germline): LGHNT, FRNRAP. V dropped 7 bases and J dropped 4; count of bases not matched to a gene: 7. This CDR3 region has 14 residues. The CDR3 DNA, read in part, is TGTGCTAGTGTCCCCAGCGGGGGTCCAGATACG. This translates into CASVPSGGPDT. The whole CDR3 protein reads CASVPSGGPDTQYF.

Points on this clone: The read ends 3 residues shy of where the CDR3 ends; the end is completed using the germline J gene. The chain joins TRBV30 to TRBJ1-2, with D hard to call. Per the germline V gene, CDR1 is GTSNPN and CDR2 is SVGIG (reference sequence). This CDR3 has 11 amino acids. The DNA read from the CDR3 is TGTGCCTGGAGTGGATACAATGAC. Amino acid sequence: CAWSGYND. The complete CDR3 protein is CAWSGYNDYTF.